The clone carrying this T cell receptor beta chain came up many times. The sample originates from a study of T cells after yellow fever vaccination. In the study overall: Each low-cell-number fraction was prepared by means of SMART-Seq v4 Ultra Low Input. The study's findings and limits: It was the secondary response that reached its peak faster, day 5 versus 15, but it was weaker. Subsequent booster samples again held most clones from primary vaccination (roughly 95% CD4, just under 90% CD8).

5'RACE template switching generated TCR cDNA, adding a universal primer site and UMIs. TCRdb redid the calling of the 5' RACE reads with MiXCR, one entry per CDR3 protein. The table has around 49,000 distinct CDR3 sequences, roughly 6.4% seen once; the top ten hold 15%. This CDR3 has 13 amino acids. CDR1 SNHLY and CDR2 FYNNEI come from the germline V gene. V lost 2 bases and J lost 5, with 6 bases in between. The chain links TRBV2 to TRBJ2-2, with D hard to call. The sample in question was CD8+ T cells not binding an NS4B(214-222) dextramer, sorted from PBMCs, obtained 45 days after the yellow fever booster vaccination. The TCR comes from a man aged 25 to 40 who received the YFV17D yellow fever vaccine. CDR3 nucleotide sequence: TGTGCCAGCAGTGAATATCTTACCGGGGAGCTGTTTTTT. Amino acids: CASSEYLTGELFF.